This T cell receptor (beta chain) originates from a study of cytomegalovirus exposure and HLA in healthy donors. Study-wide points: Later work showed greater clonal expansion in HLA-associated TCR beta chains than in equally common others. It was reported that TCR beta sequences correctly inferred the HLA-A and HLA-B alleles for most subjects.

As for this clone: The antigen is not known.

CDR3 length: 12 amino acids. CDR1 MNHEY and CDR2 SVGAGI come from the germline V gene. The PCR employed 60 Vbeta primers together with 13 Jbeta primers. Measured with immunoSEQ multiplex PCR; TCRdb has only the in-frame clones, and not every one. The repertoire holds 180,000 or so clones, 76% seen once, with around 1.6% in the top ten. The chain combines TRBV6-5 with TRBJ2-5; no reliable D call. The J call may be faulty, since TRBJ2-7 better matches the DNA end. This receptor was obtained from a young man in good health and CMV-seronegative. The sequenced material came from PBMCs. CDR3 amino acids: CASSRGVYEQYF. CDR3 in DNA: TGTGCCAGCAGTAGAGGAGTCTACGAGCAGTACTTC.